Listed below are T cell receptor beta chains from one sample, sequenced in a study of blood T cell repertoires in COVID-19. Sequencing used immunoSEQ multiplex PCR; TCRdb keeps in-frame clones, though not all of them. Of about 120,000 clones listed, around 86% are singletons. What was sequenced was peripheral blood. The receptors derive from a man older than 75 with acute or convalescent COVID-19. CDR3s include the opening cysteine and the closing phenylalanine or tryptophan. Fields, in order: J gene, D gene, V gene, clone size, CDR3 DNA, CDR3 protein. D genes are given only for firm matches. Some rows mark clone size as missing; the rest say once, few, many or name a class of expanded clone.

TRBJ2-7 | TRBD1 | TRBV9 | NA | TGTGCCAGCAGCGTAGGCGTTGGACAGGGGAGCTACGAGCAGTACTTC | CASSVGVGQGSYEQYF
TRBJ2-7 | NA | TRBV7-2 | NA | TGTGCCAGCAGCTTCCAGGGGGGTTTCGACGAGCAGTACTTC | CASSFQGGFDEQYF
TRBJ1-1 | NA | TRBV3-1/TRBV3-2 | NA | TGTGCCAGCAGCCAAGGTCCCGGGAACACTGAAGCTTTCTTT | CASSQGPGNTEAFF
TRBJ1-1 | NA | TRBV6-5 | NA | TGTGCCAGCAGTTACAACCCTGAGACTGAAGCTTTCTTT | CASSYNPETEAFF
TRBJ2-5 | TRBD2 | TRBV19 | NA | TGTGCCAGTAGTATCAGGACTAGCGGCCAAGAGACCCAGTACTTC | CASSIRTSGQETQYF
TRBJ2-5 | TRBD2 | TRBV5-4 | NA | TGTGCCAGCAGCCCTGGCGGCCAGCGGGGACAAGAGACCCAGTACTTC | CASSPGGQRGQETQYF
TRBJ1-5 | NA | TRBV15 | NA | TGTGCCACCACCAGGGGCAGGGGCTATCAGCCCCAGCATTTT | CATTRGRGYQPQHF
TRBJ2-4 | NA | TRBV28 | NA | TGTGCCAGCAGTGGAAGGGCAGGGGTGGACATTCAGTACTTC | CASSGRAGVDIQYF
TRBJ1-6 | NA | TRBV27 | NA | TGTGCCAGCAGTTTGGCTGGACAGACGACTTCACCCCTCCACTTT | CASSLAGQTTSPLHF
TRBJ2-1 | TRBD2 | TRBV7-8 | NA | TGTGCCAGCAGCCCCTCTAGCGGGAGCGGCCACAATGAGCAGTTCTTC | CASSPSSGSGHNEQFF
TRBJ1-5 | TRBD1 | TRBV4-3 | NA | TGCGCCAGCAGCCAAGATCCTGCCACAGGGGTTCGTCAGCCCCAGCATTTT | CASSQDPATGVRQPQHF
TRBJ1-6 | TRBD1 | TRBV10-1 | once | TGCGCCAGCAGTGAGGTATGCCGGGACAGGGTAAGCTCACCCCTCCACTTT | CASSEVCRDRVSSPLHF
TRBJ2-7 | NA | TRBV21-1 | NA | TGTGCCAGCCGTCAGACAGGGTATTTCAACGAGCAGTACTTC | CASRQTGYFNEQYF
TRBJ2-7 | TRBD1 | TRBV3-1/TRBV3-2 | NA | TGTGCCAGCAGCGGCCGGGACAGGGGGTACGAGCAGTACTTC | CASSGRDRGYEQYF
TRBJ1-4 | TRBD1 | TRBV29-1 | NA | TGCAGCGTGTCAGGGTCAGGGGGAGGAGAAAAACTGTTTTTT | CSVSGSGGGEKLFF
TRBJ2-1 | TRBD2 | TRBV2 | NA | TGTGCCAGCAGTGAAGCGGAACTAGCGCGTAATGAGCAGTTCTTC | CASSEAELARNEQFF
TRBJ1-1 | NA | TRBV19 | NA | TGTGCCAGTAGTATAGTTCCGGGTCGGAGCACTGAAGCTTTCTTT | CASSIVPGRSTEAFF
TRBJ1-2 | NA | TRBV12-3/TRBV12-4 | few | TGTGCCAGCACAGACAACCCGACGGGGGGCTACACCTTC | CASTDNPTGGYTF
TRBJ1-2 | TRBD1 | TRBV2 | NA | TGTGCCAGCAGTGTCACAGGGGCGTATGGCTACACCTTC | CASSVTGAYGYTF
TRBJ2-2 | NA | TRBV28 | NA | TGTGCCAGCAGAACCGGGGGCGGGGAGCTGTTTTTT | CASRTGGGELFF
TRBJ1-5 | TRBD1 | TRBV18 | once | TGTGCCAGCTCACCAGCGACAGGGGGTATGGGCAATCAGCCCCAGCATTTT | CASSPATGGMGNQPQHF
TRBJ1-2 | NA | TRBV28 | NA | TGTGCCAGCAGTTTGGGTGGGCCTTATGGCTACACCTTC | CASSLGGPYGYTF
TRBJ1-4 | NA | TRBV5-1 | few | TGCGCCAGCAGCTTGCGGACCCCAGGGGCGCCTAATGAAAAACTGTTTTTT | CASSLRTPGAPNEKLFF
TRBJ2-7 | NA | TRBV27 | NA | TGTGCCAGCAGTTTGGTCGGGAGCCCCTACGAGCAGTACTTC | CASSLVGSPYEQYF
TRBJ1-2 | NA | TRBV6-6 | NA | TGTGCCAGCAGTTCGCAGGGGTTCTATGGCTACACCTTC | CASSSQGFYGYTF
TRBJ2-7 | NA | TRBV18 | few | TGTGCCAGCTCACCAGGAGAGGGACAAAGCTACGAGCAGTACTTC | CASSPGEGQSYEQYF
TRBJ1-5 | TRBD1 | TRBV30 | NA | TGTGCCTGGACCGTACAGGGGACTCAGCCCCAGCATTTT | CAWTVQGTQPQHF
TRBJ1-6 | TRBD1 | TRBV6-2/TRBV6-3 | NA | TGTGCCAGCAGTCCCACAGGGGGTAATTCACCCCTCCACTTT | CASSPTGGNSPLHF
TRBJ1-2 | NA | TRBV6-2/TRBV6-3 | NA | TGTGCCAGCAGCAACAGGGACTATGGCTACACCTTC | CASSNRDYGYTF
TRBJ2-7 | TRBD1 | TRBV23-1 | NA | TGCGCCAGCAGTCAATCTCGGGGACAGGGTGTTGGCGAGCAGTACTTC | CASSQSRGQGVGEQYF
TRBJ2-1 | TRBD2 | TRBV3-1/TRBV3-2 | NA | TGTGCCAGCAGCCATACACTAGCGCGCTCCTACAATGAGCAGTTCTTC | CASSHTLARSYNEQFF
TRBJ2-6 | TRBD1 | TRBV5-1 | few | TGCGCCAGCAGCGGGGGACAGTTATCTGGGGCCAACGTCCTGACTTTC | CASSGGQLSGANVLTF